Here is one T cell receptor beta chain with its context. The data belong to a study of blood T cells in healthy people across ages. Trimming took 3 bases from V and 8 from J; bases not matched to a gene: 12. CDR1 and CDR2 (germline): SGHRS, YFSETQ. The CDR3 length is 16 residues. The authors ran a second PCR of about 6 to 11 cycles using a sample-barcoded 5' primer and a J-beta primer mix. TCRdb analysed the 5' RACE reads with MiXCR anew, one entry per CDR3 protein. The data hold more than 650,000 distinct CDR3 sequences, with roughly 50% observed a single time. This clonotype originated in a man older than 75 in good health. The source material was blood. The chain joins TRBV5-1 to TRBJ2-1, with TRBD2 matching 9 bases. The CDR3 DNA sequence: TGCGCCAGCAGCTCCCGTGTAGCGGGAGAGTACTATGAGCAGTTCTTC. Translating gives CASSSRVAGEYYEQFF. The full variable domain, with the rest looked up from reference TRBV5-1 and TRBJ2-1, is KAGVTQTPRYLIKTRGQQVTLSCSPISGHRSVSWYQQTPGQGLQFLFEYFSETQRNKGNFPGRFSGRQFSNSRSEMNVSTLELGDSALYLCASSSRVAGEYYEQFFGPGTRLTVL.